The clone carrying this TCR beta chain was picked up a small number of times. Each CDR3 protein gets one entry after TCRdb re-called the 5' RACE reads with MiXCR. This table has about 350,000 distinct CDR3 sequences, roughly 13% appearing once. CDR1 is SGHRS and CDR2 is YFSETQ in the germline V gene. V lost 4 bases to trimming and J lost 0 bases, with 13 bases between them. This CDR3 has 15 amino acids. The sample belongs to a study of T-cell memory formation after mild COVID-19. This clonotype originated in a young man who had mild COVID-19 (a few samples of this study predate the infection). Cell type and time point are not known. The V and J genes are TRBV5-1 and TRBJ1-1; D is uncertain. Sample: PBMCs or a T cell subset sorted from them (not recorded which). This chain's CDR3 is CASSPRVLMNTEAFF. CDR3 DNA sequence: TGCGCCAGCAGCCCGAGGGTCCTTATGAACACTGAAGCTTTCTTT.